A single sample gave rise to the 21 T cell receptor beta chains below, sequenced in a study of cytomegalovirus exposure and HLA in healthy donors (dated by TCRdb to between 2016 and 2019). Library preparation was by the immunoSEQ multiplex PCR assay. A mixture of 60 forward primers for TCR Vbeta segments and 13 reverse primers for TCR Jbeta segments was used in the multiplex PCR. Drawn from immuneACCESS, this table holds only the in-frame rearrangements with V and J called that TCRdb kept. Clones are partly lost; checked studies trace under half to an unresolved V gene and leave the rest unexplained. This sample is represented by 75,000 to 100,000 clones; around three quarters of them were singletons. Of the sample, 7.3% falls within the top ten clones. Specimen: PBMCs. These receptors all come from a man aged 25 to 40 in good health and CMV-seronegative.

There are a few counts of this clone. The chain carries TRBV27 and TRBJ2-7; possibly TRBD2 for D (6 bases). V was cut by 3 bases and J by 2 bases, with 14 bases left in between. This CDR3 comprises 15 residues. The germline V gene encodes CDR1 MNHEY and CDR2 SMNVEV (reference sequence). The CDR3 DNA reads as TGTGCCAGCAGTTTGTCACTAGCCGAAACCTACGAGCAGTACTTC. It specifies CASSLSLAETYEQYF.

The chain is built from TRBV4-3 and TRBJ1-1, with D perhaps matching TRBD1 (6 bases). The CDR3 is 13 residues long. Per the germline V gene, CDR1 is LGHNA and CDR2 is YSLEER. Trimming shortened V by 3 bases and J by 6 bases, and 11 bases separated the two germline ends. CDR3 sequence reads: CASSQQGWSEAFF. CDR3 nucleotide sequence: TGCGCCAGCAGCCAGCAGGGGTGGTCTGAAGCTTTCTTT.

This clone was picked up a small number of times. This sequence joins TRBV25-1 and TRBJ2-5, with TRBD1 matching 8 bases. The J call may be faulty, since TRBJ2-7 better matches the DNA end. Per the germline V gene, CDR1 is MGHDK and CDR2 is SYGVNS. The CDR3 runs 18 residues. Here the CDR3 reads CASSEAGGTEVKSYEQYF. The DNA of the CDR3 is TGTGCCAGCAGTGAGGCAGGGGGCACGGAGGTGAAATCCTACGAGCAGTACTTC.

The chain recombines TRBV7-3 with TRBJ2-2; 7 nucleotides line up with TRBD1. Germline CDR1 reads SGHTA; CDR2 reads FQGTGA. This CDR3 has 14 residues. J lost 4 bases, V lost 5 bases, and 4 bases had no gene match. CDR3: CASSPDRVTGELFF. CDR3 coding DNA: TGTGCCAGCAGCCCCGACAGGGTCACCGGGGAGCTGTTTTTT.

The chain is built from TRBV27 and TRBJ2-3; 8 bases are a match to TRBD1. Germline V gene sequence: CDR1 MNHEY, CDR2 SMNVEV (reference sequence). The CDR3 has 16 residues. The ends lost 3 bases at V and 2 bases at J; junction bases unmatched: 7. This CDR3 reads CASSFQGQGNTDTQYF. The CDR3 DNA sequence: TGTGCCAGCAGTTTTCAAGGACAGGGTAACACAGATACGCAGTATTTT.

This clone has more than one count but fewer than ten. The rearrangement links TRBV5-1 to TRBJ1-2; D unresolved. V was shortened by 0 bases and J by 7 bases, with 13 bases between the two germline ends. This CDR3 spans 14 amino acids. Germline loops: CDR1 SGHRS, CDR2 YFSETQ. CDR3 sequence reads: CASSLGQDSTGYTF. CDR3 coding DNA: TGCGCCAGCAGCTTGGGGCAGGACTCTACTGGCTACACCTTC.

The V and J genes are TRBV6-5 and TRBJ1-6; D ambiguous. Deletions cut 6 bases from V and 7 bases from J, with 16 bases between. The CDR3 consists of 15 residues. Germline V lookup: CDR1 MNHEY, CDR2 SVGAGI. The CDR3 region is CASSPPGGSNSPLHF. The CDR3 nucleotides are TGTGCCAGCAGCCCCCCCGGAGGTTCCAATTCACCCCTCCACTTT.

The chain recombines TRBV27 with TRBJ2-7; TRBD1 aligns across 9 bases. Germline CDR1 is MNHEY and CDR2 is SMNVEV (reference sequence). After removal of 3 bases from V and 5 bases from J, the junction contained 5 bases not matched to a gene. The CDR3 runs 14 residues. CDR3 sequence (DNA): TGTGCCAGCAGTTTTTATGGGGACAGGGACGAGCAGTACTTC. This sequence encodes CASSFYGDRDEQYF.

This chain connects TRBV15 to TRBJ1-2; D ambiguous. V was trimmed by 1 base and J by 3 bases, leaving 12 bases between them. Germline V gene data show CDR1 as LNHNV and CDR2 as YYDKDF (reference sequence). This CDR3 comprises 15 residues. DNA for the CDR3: TGTGCCACCAGCAGAGCCCGGGATCCCGACTATGGCTACACCTTC. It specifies CATSRARDPDYGYTF.

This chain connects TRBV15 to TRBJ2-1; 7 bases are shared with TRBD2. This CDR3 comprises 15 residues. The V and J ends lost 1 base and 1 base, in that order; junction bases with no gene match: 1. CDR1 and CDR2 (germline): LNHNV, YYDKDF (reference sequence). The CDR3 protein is CATSRVGGSYNEQFF. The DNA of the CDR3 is TGTGCCACCAGCAGAGTCGGGGGGTCCTACAATGAGCAGTTCTTC.

The CDR3 DNA sequence: TGTGCCAGCAGTCCCGGGACTAGCGCATACAATGAGCAGTTCTTC. Translating gives CASSPGTSAYNEQFF. The chain uses TRBV6-5 and TRBJ2-1; 10 nucleotides match TRBD2. V lost 5 bases to trimming and J lost 4 bases; unmatched junction nucleotides: 5. Germline lookup yields CDR1 MNHEY and CDR2 SVGAGI. This CDR3 contains 15 residues.

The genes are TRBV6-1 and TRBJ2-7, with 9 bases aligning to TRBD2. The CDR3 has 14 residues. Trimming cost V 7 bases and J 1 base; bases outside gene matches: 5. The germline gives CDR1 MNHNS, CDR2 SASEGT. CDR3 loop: CASTNSGGSYEQYF. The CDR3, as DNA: TGTGCCAGCACCAATAGCGGGGGTTCCTACGAGCAGTACTTC.

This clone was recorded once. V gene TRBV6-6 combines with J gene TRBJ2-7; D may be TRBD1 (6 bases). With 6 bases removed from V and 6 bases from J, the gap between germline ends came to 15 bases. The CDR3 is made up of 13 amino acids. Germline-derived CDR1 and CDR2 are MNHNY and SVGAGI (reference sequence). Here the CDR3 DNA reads TGTGCCAGCAGCCACAGGGTAGTAGGCGAGCAGTACTTC. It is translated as CASSHRVVGEQYF.

The CDR3 region has the DNA TGTGCCAGCAGCGTGGACAGGGCTCAAGATACGCAGTATTTT. Translating gives CASSVDRAQDTQYF. The chain links TRBV7-9 to TRBJ2-3, with 8 bases that match TRBD1. Germline CDR1 and CDR2: SEHNR and FQNEAQ (reference sequence). Germline trimming cut 5 bases from V and 5 bases from J; bases unmatched to any gene: 6. The CDR3 is made up of 14 amino acids.

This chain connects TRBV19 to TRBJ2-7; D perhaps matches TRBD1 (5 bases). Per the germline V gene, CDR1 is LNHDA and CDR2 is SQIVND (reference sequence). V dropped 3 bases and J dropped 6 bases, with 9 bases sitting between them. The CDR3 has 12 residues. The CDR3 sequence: CASSIQGAEQYF. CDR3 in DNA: TGTGCCAGTAGTATTCAAGGGGCCGAGCAGTACTTC.

Here the CDR3 reads CASSRDWGSAEQFF. DNA of the CDR3: TGTGCCAGCAGCCGGGACTGGGGGTCCGCGGAGCAGTTCTTC. The V call is TRBV14, the J call TRBJ2-1; TRBD2 might be the D (6 bases). Trimming left V 4 bases short and J 10 bases short, with 17 bases between. Germline-derived CDR1 and CDR2 are SGHDN and FVKESK. This CDR3 is 14 amino acids long. Drawing the rest from reference TRBV14 and TRBJ2-1, the complete variable domain is EAGVTQFPSHSVIEKGQTVTLRCDPISGHDNLYWYRRVMGKEIKFLLHFVKESKQDESGMPNNRFLAERTGGTYSTLKVQPAELEDSGVYFCASSRDWGSAEQFFGPGTRLTVL.

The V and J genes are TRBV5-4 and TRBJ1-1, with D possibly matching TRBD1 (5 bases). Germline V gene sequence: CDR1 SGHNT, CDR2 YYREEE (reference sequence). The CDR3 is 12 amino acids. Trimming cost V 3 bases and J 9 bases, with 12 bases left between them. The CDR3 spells CASSWVGGKAFF. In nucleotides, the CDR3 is TGTGCCAGCAGCTGGGTTGGGGGGAAAGCTTTCTTT.

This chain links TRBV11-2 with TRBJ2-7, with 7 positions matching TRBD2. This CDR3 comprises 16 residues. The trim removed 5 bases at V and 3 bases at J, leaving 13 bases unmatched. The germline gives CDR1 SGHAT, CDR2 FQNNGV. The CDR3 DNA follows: TGTGCCAGCAGCCGTCCTGGGGGACTACCCGTCTACGAGCAGTACTTC. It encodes CASSRPGGLPVYEQYF.

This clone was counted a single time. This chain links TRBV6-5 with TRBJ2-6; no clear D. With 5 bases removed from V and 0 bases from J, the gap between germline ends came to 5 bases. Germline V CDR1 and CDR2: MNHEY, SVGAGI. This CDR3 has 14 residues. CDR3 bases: TGTGCCAGCAGTGCTAGCTCTGGGGCCAACGTCCTGACTTTC. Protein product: CASSASSGANVLTF.

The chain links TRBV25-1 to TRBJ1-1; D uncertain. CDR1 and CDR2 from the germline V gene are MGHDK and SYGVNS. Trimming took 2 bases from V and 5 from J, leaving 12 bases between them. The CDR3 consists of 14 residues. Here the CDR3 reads CASSEVGGRTEAFF. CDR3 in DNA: TGTGCCAGCAGTGAAGTTGGAGGCCGAACTGAAGCTTTCTTT.

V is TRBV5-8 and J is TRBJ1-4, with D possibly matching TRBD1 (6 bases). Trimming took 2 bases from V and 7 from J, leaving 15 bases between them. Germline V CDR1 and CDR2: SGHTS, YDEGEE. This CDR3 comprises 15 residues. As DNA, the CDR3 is TGTGCCAGCAGCTTTTTTACTGGGGGCACTGAAAAACTGTTTTTT. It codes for CASSFFTGGTEKLFF.